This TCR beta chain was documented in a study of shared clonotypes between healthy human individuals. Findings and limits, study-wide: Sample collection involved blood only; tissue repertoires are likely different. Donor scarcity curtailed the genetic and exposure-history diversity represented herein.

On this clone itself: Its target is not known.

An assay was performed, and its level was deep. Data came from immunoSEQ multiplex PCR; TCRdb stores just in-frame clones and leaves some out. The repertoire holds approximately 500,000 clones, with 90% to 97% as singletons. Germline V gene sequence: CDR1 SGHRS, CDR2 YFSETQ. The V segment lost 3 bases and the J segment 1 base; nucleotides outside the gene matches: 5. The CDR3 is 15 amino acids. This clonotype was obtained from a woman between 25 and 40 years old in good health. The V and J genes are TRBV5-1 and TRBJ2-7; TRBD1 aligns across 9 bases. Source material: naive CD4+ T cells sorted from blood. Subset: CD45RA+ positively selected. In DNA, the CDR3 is TGCGCCAGCAGCTCTGACAGGGGGGGTTCCTACGAGCAGTACTTC. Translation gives CASSSDRGGSYEQYF.